Listed here are 9 T cell receptor beta chains from one sample, sequenced in a study of identical twins. TCRdb re-derived calls from the 5' RACE reads in MiXCR, one entry per CDR3 protein. The repertoire consists of approximately 690,000 distinct CDR3 sequences, with roughly 6.2% occurring once and the leading ten covering roughly 2%. The specimen was naive T cells sorted from blood. These receptor sequences come from a man between 18 and 29 years old in good health.

The chain couples TRBV20-1 to TRBJ1-3, with 8 bases lining up with TRBD1. The CDR3 is 18 residues long. The V gene's germline CDR1 is DFQATT and CDR2 SNEGSKA (reference sequence). V was pared by 0 bases and J by 0 bases, with 10 bases of the junction left unmatched. The CDR3 protein is CSARERGTGISSGNTIYF. For the CDR3, the DNA is TGCAGTGCTAGAGAGAGGGGGACAGGTATAAGCTCTGGAAACACCATATATTTT.

This clonotype was seen a few times. This rearrangement joins TRBV10-3 to TRBJ2-3, with no clear D. This CDR3 region has 14 residues. Germline lookup yields CDR1 ENHRY and CDR2 SYGVKD. Trimming stripped 8 bases from V and 0 bases from J, with 12 bases between. The CDR3 DNA follows: TGTGCCATCGGCTTGAGAACTAGCACAGATACGCAGTATTTT. Translated: CAIGLRTSTDTQYF.

The genes are TRBV30 and TRBJ2-3; the D is unclear. The V end lost 4 bases, the J end lost 2 bases, and 19 bases lay between the germline ends. Looked up from germline, CDR1 is GTSNPN and CDR2 is SVGIG (reference sequence). This CDR3 region has 16 residues. The CDR3 is CAWTHALGKHTDTQYF. CDR3 in DNA: TGTGCCTGGACGCATGCCTTGGGGAAGCACACAGATACGCAGTATTTT.

The sample holds a few counts of this clonotype. The genes are TRBV29-1 and TRBJ2-7, with 9 bases matching TRBD1. Germline V gives CDR1 SQVTM, CDR2 ANQGSEA. The CDR3 is made up of 14 amino acids. J gave up 1 base and V 6 bases, and 7 bases lay outside the gene matches. In DNA, the CDR3 is TGCAGCGTGTCGGGACAGGGAAGATCCTACGAGCAGTACTTC. Protein product: CSVSGQGRSYEQYF.

The chain carries TRBV3-1 and TRBJ2-5; 8 bases align to TRBD2. The CDR3 extends over 15 amino acids. Germline trimming cut 1 base from V and 5 bases from J; bases unmatched to any gene: 6. Germline lookup yields CDR1 LGHDT and CDR2 YNNKEL (reference sequence). The CDR3 coding sequence is TGTGCCAGCAGCCAAGGAGCGGGGGCGCGGGAGACCCAGTACTTC. Translating gives CASSQGAGARETQYF.

This clonotype appeared many times. The rearrangement joins TRBV12-3 or TRBV12-4 to TRBJ2-3; 7 bases fit TRBD2. The junction had 6 bases not matched to a gene; V was cut back by 4 bases and J by 5 bases. There are 14 residues in the CDR3. CDR3 residues: CASSSLAGQDTQYF. The CDR3 DNA sequence: TGTGCCAGCAGTTCTTTAGCGGGTCAAGATACGCAGTATTTT.

The chain links TRBV3-1 to TRBJ2-7; tentative D call: TRBD1 (8 bases). The CDR3 is 15 residues long. Trimming removed 1 base at V and 2 bases at J, with 12 bases between. Germline V CDR1 and CDR2: LGHDT, YNNKEL (reference sequence). CDR3 in amino acids: CASSQGTGGAYEQYV. The CDR3 nucleotides are TGTGCCAGCAGCCAAGGCACAGGGGGGGCCTACGAGCAGTACGTC.

The chain has TRBV7-2 and TRBJ2-1, with D possibly matching TRBD1 (5 bases). The ends were cut back, 1 base at V and 4 bases at J, with 11 bases in the middle. The germline V gene has CDR1 SGHTA and CDR2 FQGNSA. This CDR3 has 15 residues. In nucleotides, the CDR3 is TGTGCCAGCAGCTTAGGCCTAGGGGAATACAATGAGCAGTTCTTC. Amino acids: CASSLGLGEYNEQFF.

For the CDR3, the DNA is TGTGCCAGCAGCTCCCGACAGGGCAATAATTCACCCCTCCACTTT. As protein: CASSSRQGNNSPLHF. The chain recombines TRBV7-9 with TRBJ1-6; 7 bases line up with TRBD1. The length of the CDR3 is 15 residues. Germline CDR1 and CDR2: SEHNR and FQNEAQ (reference sequence). The V gene end was trimmed by 4 bases and the J gene end by 5 bases; junction bases not matched to a gene: 5.